The clone carrying this T cell receptor (beta chain) was seen repeatedly, ten times or more. Its cognate antigen is unknown. This entry comes from a study of CD8 T cells in ankylosing spondylitis. Study-wide points: Apparently characteristic of ankylosing spondylitis blood was a TCR beta motif (eight highly homologous variants).

CDR3 length equals 12 residues. Trimming took off 5 bases at V and 7 bases at J, with 11 bases between the two ends. TCRdb passed the 5' RACE reads through MiXCR, listing each CDR3 protein once. The sample lists some 130,000 distinct CDR3 sequences, roughly 11% seen once, with around 4.1% in the top ten. The TCR was taken from a female donor with ankylosing spondylitis or in good health (not recorded which). What was sequenced was blood, either unsorted or a sorted T cell fraction (not recorded which). The chain is built from TRBV12-3 or TRBV12-4 and TRBJ1-1; D call uncertain. CDR3 region: CASSRPGFEAFF. CDR3 DNA: TGTGCCAGCAGTCGCCCCGGATTTGAAGCTTTCTTT.